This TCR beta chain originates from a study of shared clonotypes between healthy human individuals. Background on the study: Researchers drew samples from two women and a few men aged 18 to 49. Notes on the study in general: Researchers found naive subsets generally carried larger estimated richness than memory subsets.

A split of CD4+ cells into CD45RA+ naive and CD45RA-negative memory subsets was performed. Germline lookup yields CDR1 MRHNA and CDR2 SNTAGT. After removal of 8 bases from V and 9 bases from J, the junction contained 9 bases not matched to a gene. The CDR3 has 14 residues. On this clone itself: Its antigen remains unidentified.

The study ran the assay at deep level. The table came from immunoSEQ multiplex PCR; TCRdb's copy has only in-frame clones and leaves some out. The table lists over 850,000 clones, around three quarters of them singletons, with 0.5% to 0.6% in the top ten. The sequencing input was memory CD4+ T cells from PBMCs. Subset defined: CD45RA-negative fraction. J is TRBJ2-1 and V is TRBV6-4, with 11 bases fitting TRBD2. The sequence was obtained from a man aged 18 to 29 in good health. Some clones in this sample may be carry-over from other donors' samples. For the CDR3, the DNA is TGTGCCAGCGCGCGACTAGCGGGAAGTTCTGAGCAGTTCTTC. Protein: CASARLAGSSEQFF.